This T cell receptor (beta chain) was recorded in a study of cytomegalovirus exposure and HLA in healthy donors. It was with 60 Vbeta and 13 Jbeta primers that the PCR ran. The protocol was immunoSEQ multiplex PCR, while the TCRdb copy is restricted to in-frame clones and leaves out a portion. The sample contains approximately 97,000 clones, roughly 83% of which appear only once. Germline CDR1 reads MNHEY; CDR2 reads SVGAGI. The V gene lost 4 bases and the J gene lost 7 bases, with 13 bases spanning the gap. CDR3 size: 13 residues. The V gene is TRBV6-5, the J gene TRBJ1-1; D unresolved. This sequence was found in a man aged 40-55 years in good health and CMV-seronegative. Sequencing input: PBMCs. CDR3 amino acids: CASSFRRGSEAFF. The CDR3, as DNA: TGTGCCAGCAGTTTCCGCCGGGGTAGTGAAGCTTTCTTT.